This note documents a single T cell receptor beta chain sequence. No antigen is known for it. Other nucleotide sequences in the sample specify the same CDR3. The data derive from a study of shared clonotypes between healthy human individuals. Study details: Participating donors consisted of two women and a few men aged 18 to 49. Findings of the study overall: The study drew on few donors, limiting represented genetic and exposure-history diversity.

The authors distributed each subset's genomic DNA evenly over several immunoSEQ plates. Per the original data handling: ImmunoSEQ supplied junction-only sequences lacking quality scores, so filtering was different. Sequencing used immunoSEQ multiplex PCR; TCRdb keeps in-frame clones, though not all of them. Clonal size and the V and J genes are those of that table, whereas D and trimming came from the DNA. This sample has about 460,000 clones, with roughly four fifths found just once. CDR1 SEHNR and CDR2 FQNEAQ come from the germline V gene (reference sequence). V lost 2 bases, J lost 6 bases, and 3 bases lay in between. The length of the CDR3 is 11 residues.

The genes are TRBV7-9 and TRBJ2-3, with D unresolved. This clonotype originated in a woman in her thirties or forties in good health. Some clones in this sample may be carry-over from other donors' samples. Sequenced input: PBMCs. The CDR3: CASSLSDTQYF. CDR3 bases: TGTGCCAGCAGCTTAAGCGATACGCAGTATTTT.